The 24 T cell receptor beta chains given below trace back to one sample, sequenced in a study of Ad26.COV2.S vaccination and SARS-CoV-2 variants. Described treatment: 15 to 20 received Ad26.COV2.S at low or high dose, single or two shots; 5 received placebo; per-sample allocation not given. Day 63 after the first injection of vaccine or placebo was the sampling time. Libraries were prepared by immunoSEQ multiplex PCR; TCRdb keeps only in-frame clonotypes and omits some of them. The repertoire holds approximately 280,000 clones, with about 90% as singletons. Sample: peripheral blood, taken in a trial of Ad26.COV2.S vaccine versus placebo. Receptors originate from a person aged 18-60 years who received the Ad26.COV2.S COVID-19 vaccine or a placebo.

The chain combines TRBV18 with TRBJ2-7; D gene uncertain. CDR3 length: 13 residues. CDR1 is KGHSH and CDR2 is LQKENI in the germline V gene. The V and J ends lost 3 bases and 1 base respectively, with 7 bases between them. The CDR3 reads CASSPAASYEQYF. The CDR3 DNA reads as TGTGCCAGCTCACCGGCAGCATCCTACGAGCAGTACTTC.

This clone was seen more than once but under ten times. This may arise from a read error, as a much more abundant clone is one base away. The same CDR3 arises from other DNA sequences in this sample as well. The chain combines TRBV12-3 or TRBV12-4 with TRBJ1-5; D gene unclear. This CDR3 has 12 residues. Trimming cost V 1 base and J 5 bases, with 3 bases left between them. The CDR3 sequence: CASSLGDQPQHF. CDR3 nucleotide sequence: TGTGCCAGCAGTTTAGGGGATCAGCCCCAGCATTTT.

J is TRBJ2-1 and V is TRBV19, with 10 bases identical to TRBD2. The CDR3 has 14 residues. Germline V lookup: CDR1 LNHDA, CDR2 SQIVND (reference sequence). J lost 15 bases, V lost 5 bases, and 13 bases had no gene match. CDR3 in DNA: TGTGCCAGTAGTTTAGCGGCTAGCGGGAGTTTCGTGTTCTTC. Protein product: CASSLAASGSFVFF. Combining the CDR3 with reference TRBV19 and TRBJ2-1 gives the whole variable domain DGGITQSPKYLFRKEGQNVTLSCEQNLNHDAMYWYRQDPGQGLRLIYYSQIVNDFQKGDIAEGYSVSREKKESFPLTVTSAQKNPTAFYLCASSLAASGSFVFFGPGTRLTVL.

This chain links TRBV2 with TRBJ2-1, with D hard to call. The CDR3 covers 15 residues. Germline CDR1 SNHLY, CDR2 FYNNEI. Deletions cut 1 base from V and 0 bases from J, with 7 bases between. CDR3 sequence (DNA): TGTGCCAGCAGTGAAGATAAGAGCTCCTACAATGAGCAGTTCTTC. Residues: CASSEDKSSYNEQFF.

The V call is TRBV5-8, the J call TRBJ1-4; 7 nucleotides line up with TRBD1. The CDR3 spans 16 residues. Losses at the gene ends were 4 bases for V and 7 bases for J; bases not matched to a gene: 13. Germline CDR1 SGHTS, CDR2 YDEGEE. The CDR3 DNA sequence: TGTGCCAGCAGCCGACAGGGAAGGGGAGTAAGTGAAAAACTGTTTTTT. Translation: CASSRQGRGVSEKLFF.

This clone was detected only a few times. V and J are TRBV7-9 and TRBJ2-3, with 8 bases aligning to TRBD2. The V segment lost 5 bases and the J segment 6 bases; nucleotides outside the gene matches: 7. CDR3 length equals 14 residues. Per the germline V gene, CDR1 is SEHNR and CDR2 is FQNEAQ (reference sequence). In DNA form, the CDR3 reads TGTGCCAGCAGCGGAGAGCGGGAGCCTGATACGCAGTATTTT. This encodes CASSGEREPDTQYF. The full variable domain, completed using reference TRBV7-9 and TRBJ2-3, is DTGVSQNPRHKITKRGQNVTFRCDPISEHNRLYWYRQTLGQGPEFLTYFQNEAQLEKSRLLSDRFSAERPKGSFSTLEIQRTEQGDSAMYLCASSGEREPDTQYFGPGTRLTVL.

This chain joins TRBV6-5 and TRBJ2-7; D is unclear. V lost 4 bases and J lost 3, with 7 bases in between. CDR3 size: 12 residues. Germline V gives CDR1 MNHEY, CDR2 SVGAGI. The CDR3 sequence: CASSSTFYEQYF. CDR3 coding DNA: TGTGCCAGCAGTTCGACGTTCTACGAGCAGTACTTC.

V is TRBV7-9 and J is TRBJ2-1; D might be TRBD2 (5 bases). From germline, CDR1 is SEHNR and CDR2 FQNEAQ (reference sequence). Trimming took off 8 bases at V and 5 bases at J, with 16 bases between the two ends. This CDR3 comprises 14 residues. The CDR3 spells CASAMRGRDNEQFF. As DNA, the CDR3 is TGTGCCAGCGCTATGCGAGGGCGAGACAATGAGCAGTTCTTC.

The CDR3 is CASSQIGSSYNEQFF. In nucleotides, the CDR3 is TGCGCCAGCAGCCAAATAGGGAGCTCCTACAATGAGCAGTTCTTC. This chain links TRBV4-1 with TRBJ2-1, with D perhaps TRBD2 (5 bases). The V gene lost 2 bases and the J gene lost 0 bases, with 8 bases spanning the gap. Germline V gene sequence: CDR1 MGHRA, CDR2 YSYEKL. The CDR3 is made up of 15 amino acids.

With regard to this clone: Different DNA sequences within this sample yield the same CDR3. J is TRBJ1-2 and V is TRBV5-1, with TRBD1 matching 8 bases. This CDR3 has 14 residues. V lost 4 bases and J lost 4; bases outside the gene matches: 6. Germline V lookup: CDR1 SGHRS, CDR2 YFSETQ. CDR3 region: CASSQGQGGYGYTF. The CDR3 DNA sequence: TGCGCCAGCAGCCAAGGACAGGGTGGCTATGGCTACACCTTC.

The rearrangement joins TRBV7-2 to TRBJ2-2; D unresolved. V lost 1 base, J lost 1 base, and 7 bases lay in between. The CDR3 extends over 15 amino acids. Germline loops: CDR1 SGHTA, CDR2 FQGNSA. CDR3 in DNA: TGTGCCAGCAGCTTAGGGGTAGGGAACACCGGGGAGCTGTTTTTT. Amino acids: CASSLGVGNTGELFF.

The chain employs TRBV19 and TRBJ1-5; D gene unclear. The CDR3 has 15 residues. From germline, CDR1 is LNHDA and CDR2 SQIVND (reference sequence). V gave up 3 bases and J gave up 5 bases, with 14 bases separating them. The CDR3 DNA is TGTGCCAGTAGTATTGCATCCAAGGAATATCAGCCCCAGCATTTT. Translation: CASSIASKEYQPQHF.

J is TRBJ2-3 and V is TRBV6-2 or TRBV6-3; TRBD2 matches at 8 bases. Unmatched junction bases numbered 9, after V lost 5 bases and J lost 2 bases. Germline CDR1 and CDR2: MNHEY and SVGEGT. The CDR3 totals 16 residues. In DNA, the CDR3 is TGTGCCAGCAGTCCAATCAGCGGGGGCCTCACAGATACGCAGTATTTT. This codes for CASSPISGGLTDTQYF.

With regard to this clone: This sample includes further DNA sequences coding for the same CDR3. This chain uses TRBV6-5 with TRBJ1-1, with D possibly being TRBD1 (6 bases). V lost 4 bases and J lost 1, with 7 bases in between. The CDR3 spans 13 residues. Germline CDR1 and CDR2: MNHEY and SVGAGI. The CDR3 coding sequence is TGTGCCAGCAGTTCCAGGGGGAACACTGAAGCTTTCTTT. As protein: CASSSRGNTEAFF.

CDR3 coding DNA: TGCGCCAGCACCGATGGTGGGGACACAGATACGCAGTATTTT. Encoded protein: CASTDGGDTDTQYF. The chain joins TRBV5-1 to TRBJ2-3; D not certain. The germline V gene encodes CDR1 SGHRS and CDR2 YFSETQ. The CDR3 consists of 14 residues. Trimming took 6 bases from V and 2 from J, leaving 13 bases between them.

The chain recombines TRBV14 with TRBJ1-2; no reliable D call. The CDR3 runs to 16 residues. The V end lost 4 bases, the J end lost 0 bases, and 15 bases lay between the germline ends. Germline V gene lookup returns CDR1 SGHDN and CDR2 FVKESK. Here the CDR3 DNA reads TGTGCCAGCAGCCCTTGGACGGTCTACACTAACTATGGCTACACCTTC. Translation: CASSPWTVYTNYGYTF.

The chain joins TRBV5-1 to TRBJ1-3, with TRBD1 matching over 8 bases. V lost 4 bases and J lost 0; bases outside the gene matches: 12. Germline CDR1 and CDR2: SGHRS and YFSETQ. This CDR3 has 18 residues. This chain's CDR3 is CASSPVRDRGGSGNTIYF. The CDR3 nucleotides read TGCGCCAGCAGCCCAGTCCGCGACAGGGGAGGCTCTGGAAACACCATATATTTT. The whole variable domain, remainder taken from reference TRBV5-1 and TRBJ1-3, is KAGVTQTPRYLIKTRGQQVTLSCSPISGHRSVSWYQQTPGQGLQFLFEYFSETQRNKGNFPGRFSGRQFSNSRSEMNVSTLELGDSALYLCASSPVRDRGGSGNTIYFGEGSWLTVV.

This clone showed up just a few times. The chain links TRBV30 to TRBJ2-7; 9 nucleotides line up with TRBD2. The germline CDR1 and CDR2 sequences are GTSNPN and SVGIG (reference sequence). The length of the CDR3 is 14 residues. V was clipped by 6 bases and J by 6 bases; unmatched bases: 12. The CDR3 loop is CACSVKREVREQYF. DNA of the CDR3: TGTGCCTGTTCAGTCAAGCGGGAGGTTCGCGAGCAGTACTTC. Variable domain in full (rest from reference TRBV30 and TRBJ2-7): SQTIHQWPATLVQPVGSPLSLECTVEGTSNPNLYWYRQAAGRGLQLLFYSVGIGQISSEVPQNLSASRPQDRQFILSSKKLLLSDSGFYLCACSVKREVREQYFGPGTRLTVT.

This chain joins TRBV10-3 and TRBJ2-5; 8 bases map to TRBD1. Germline V lookup: CDR1 ENHRY, CDR2 SYGVKD. V dropped 6 bases and J dropped 2; count of bases not matched to a gene: 11. This CDR3 contains 16 residues. The CDR3 loop reads CAISNRDRFLQETQYF. The DNA of the CDR3 is TGTGCCATCAGCAATCGGGACAGGTTTTTACAAGAGACCCAGTACTTC.

This chain uses TRBV5-1 with TRBJ2-1; 8 positions match TRBD1. V was clipped by 2 bases and J by 6 bases; unmatched bases: 7. The CDR3 is 15 amino acids. The germline V gene encodes CDR1 SGHRS and CDR2 YFSETQ. CDR3 sequence: CASSLLYTGGNEQFF. The CDR3 DNA reads TGCGCCAGCAGCTTACTCTATACAGGGGGCAATGAGCAGTTCTTC.

The V and J genes are TRBV9 and TRBJ1-1, with a tentative D call TRBD1 (5 bases). The CDR3 totals 12 residues. The germline CDR1 and CDR2 sequences are SGDLS and YYNGEE. V lost 0 bases and J lost 10, with 10 bases in between. Written as DNA, the CDR3 is TGTGCCAGCAGCGTAGACGGCAGGGTAGCTTTCTTT. It specifies CASSVDGRVAFF. The full variable domain, its missing parts supplied by reference TRBV9 and TRBJ1-1, is DSGVTQTPKHLITATGQRVTLRCSPRSGDLSVYWYQQSLDQGLQFLIQYYNGEERAKGNILERFSAQQFPDLHSELNLSSLELGDSALYFCASSVDGRVAFFGQGTRLTVV.

The rearrangement links TRBV5-1 to TRBJ2-3; 12 bases map to TRBD2. Germline V lookup: CDR1 SGHRS, CDR2 YFSETQ. After removal of 4 bases from V and 3 bases from J, the junction contained 0 bases not matched to a gene. The CDR3 runs 14 residues. CDR3 region: CASSTSGRTDTQYF. For the CDR3, the DNA is TGCGCCAGCAGCACTAGCGGGAGGACAGATACGCAGTATTTT.

V usage is TRBV20-1 and J usage is TRBJ2-7; 13 bases match TRBD2. Per germline, CDR1 DFQATT and CDR2 SNEGSKA (reference sequence). With 3 bases clipped from V and 2 bases from J, the junction kept 1 base outside the gene matches. CDR3 size: 14 residues. CDR3 region: CSASTSGRAYEQYF. In DNA, the CDR3 is TGCAGTGCTAGTACTAGCGGGAGGGCCTACGAGCAGTACTTC.

V gene TRBV5-1 combines with J gene TRBJ1-3; no reliable D call. Trimming removed 1 base from V and 2 bases from J, with 13 bases in between. This CDR3 comprises 16 residues. Germline-derived CDR1 and CDR2 are SGHRS and YFSETQ. This CDR3 reads CASSLPGKGTGNTIYF. For the CDR3, the DNA is TGCGCCAGCAGCTTGCCCGGGAAAGGAACTGGAAACACCATATATTTT. Filled out from reference TRBV5-1 and TRBJ1-3, the complete variable domain reads KAGVTQTPRYLIKTRGQQVTLSCSPISGHRSVSWYQQTPGQGLQFLFEYFSETQRNKGNFPGRFSGRQFSNSRSEMNVSTLELGDSALYLCASSLPGKGTGNTIYFGEGSWLTVV.